The clone carrying this TCR beta chain was picked up many times. This specimen comes from a study of blood T cells in healthy people across ages. The authors ran a second PCR of about 6 to 12 cycles using a sample-barcoded 5' primer and a J-beta primer mix. TCRdb itself ran the 5' RACE reads through MiXCR, one entry per CDR3 protein. This table has 730,000 or so distinct CDR3 sequences, roughly 41% appearing once. The J segment lost 1 base and the V segment lost 2 bases, leaving 5 bases of the junction unmatched. The germline gives CDR1 MGHRA, CDR2 YSYEKL. This CDR3 has 16 residues. Specimen: blood. This receptor was taken from a woman aged 55-75 years in good health. This chain uses TRBV4-1 with TRBJ2-7; TRBD2 matches 10 bases. The CDR3 is CASSQLAGDLSYEQYF. CDR3 coding DNA: TGCGCCAGCAGCCAACTAGCGGGGGACCTATCCTACGAGCAGTACTTC.